Here is one TCR beta chain with its context. This receptor's antigen is unknown. It has no much larger one-base neighbor in the sample; base qualities were not kept. The data were obtained in a study of cytomegalovirus exposure and HLA in healthy donors (dated by TCRdb to the late 2010s). In the study overall: In an earlier analysis of several hundred of the donors, 276 Gb of sequence data and about 110 million unique TCR beta sequences from approximately 180 million T cells were reported. Besides the first cohort of 550 to 750 subjects, a separate validation cohort made up of about 120 different subjects was used. All discovery cohort repertoires had been generated on a single sequencing platform. The study combined high-throughput TCR immunosequencing, statistical association of individual TCRs with disease status, and machine learning to predict cytomegalovirus infection status. The number of donors typed differed by locus, with about 629-640 for A, B, C, DRB1 and DQB1, around 560 for DQA1, 606 for DPA1, and under 490 for DPB1. The study used immunosequencing to profile the T cell repertoires of 600 to 850 subjects and linked those repertoires to cytomegalovirus serostatus. To study patterns of TCR occurrence, a later analysis re-analyzed previously published TCR beta repertoires from 666 donors and added high-resolution HLA genotyping. Of the 300 to 500 genotyped donors, less than 85% were placed in the genetic ancestry cluster associated with self-reported Caucasian donors. An early release that covered about 600 HLA-typed donors contained 250 to 350 gigabases of sequencing data and tens of millions of unique TCR sequences. Alongside the repertoire data, information on donor age, sex, ethnicity and CMV serostatus was compiled. In the later analysis, no new phenotypic data were used to find candidate immune exposures; instead, reliance was placed on TCR beta sequences and their occurrence across donors. HLA typing covered class I and class II loci at four-digit resolution. Among 350 to 400 genotyped donors of the cohort, an average of roughly 240,000 unique TCR beta nucleotide sequences were sequenced per donor, roughly 20% of them non-productive. In an earlier analysis of 587 of the donors, high-throughput TCR beta sequencing was used to judge whether each TCR beta V gene segment behaved as functional or pseudogenic. The study was designed to test whether signatures of past pathogen exposure could be identified by cataloging public T cell receptors. Because of strong linkage in the cohort, five DR-DQ haplotypes were treated as single units for association and clustering. A later genetic analysis took genome-wide SNP genotypes for about three fifths of the roughly 670 donors and used that subset as a discovery cohort. Results the study describes overall, beyond this receptor: Assigning TCR associations to individual alleles was difficult when HLA alleles, especially DR and DQ, strongly co-occurred. In a later analysis, around 17,000 TCR beta sequences were associated with specific HLA alleles at a false discovery rate of 0.05. In an earlier analysis of some 550 of the donors, most TCR beta V segments were observed in productive rearrangements about 87% or about 30% of the time, broadly matching IMGT annotations. A further reported finding was that TCR beta sequences accurately predicted the HLA-A and HLA-B alleles for most subjects in the first cohort. According to a later genetic analysis, donors in an Asian-associated ancestry cluster had fewer N-insertions in productive TCRs than the approximately 610-donor mean. Compared with equally common non-associated chains, HLA-associated TCR beta chains in a later analysis were more clonally expanded and had lower generation probabilities. A later analysis found that TCR association rates varied across HLA loci, with DRB1 alleles showing the most associated TCRs and HLA-C alleles the fewest. Only TCR beta chains were sequenced in this cohort, and the absence of alpha or paired-chain data limited detectable features. A later analysis reported that several top co-occurrence clusters appeared linked to parvovirus B19, influenza, CMV and Epstein-Barr virus. Over 15 rarely observed V segments, including chromosome 9 orphons, were excluded from the earlier analysis of some 590 of the donors because counts were too low. Three of the identified cytomegalovirus-associated TCR beta chains were confirmed in vitro to be specific for cytomegalovirus antigens. A later genetic analysis associated a missense DCLRE1C variant with V-gene and J-gene trimming of TCR beta chains, and an independent cohort replicated the association. The authors suggested that the approach could potentially be extended to other disease states and immunological phenotypes. Sequencing depth was assumed to be roughly uniform across donors in the presence/absence analyses, though that assumption may not hold. CMV serostatus was the only immune exposure information available for the cohort. The sequencing pipeline was judged likely to have produced a cluster of highly shared sequence variants as a technical artifact. The study gave a list of roughly 150 TCR beta chains associated with cytomegalovirus. Cytomegalovirus status was reported to be diagnosed by the classifier with high specificity and sensitivity in both the original and validation cohorts. Linkage disequilibrium might explain the correlated functional status among segregating V segments, but an unknown experimental factor could not be excluded. Because some donors lacked HLA typing at each locus, the association tests relied only on the typed subset. A later analysis found that most CMV-associated TCR beta chains appeared HLA-restricted, with HLA associations seemingly driven largely by CMV exposure. Most TCR sequences were observed very rarely across donors, whereas some public TCRs were present in many individuals.

The library relied on the immunoSEQ multiplex PCR assay. For the multiplex PCR, a mixture combining 60 forward primers for TCR Vbeta segments and 13 reverse primers for TCR Jbeta segments was used. The CDR3 region of rearranged TCR beta genes was amplified from genomic DNA by a multiplex PCR assay. On the Illumina HiSeq System, the amplified TCR beta libraries were sequenced as 87-base-pair reads. Per the original workflow: A later analysis tallied around 80 million unique TCR beta chains across the 600 to 700 repertoires, and some 10 million of those chains were shared by two or more donors. Raw reads were error-corrected and collapsed into unique sequences by a nearest-neighbor algorithm in which closely related sequences were merged to remove PCR and sequencing errors. CDR3 sequences were aligned to IMGT reference sequences to assign V, D and J gene segments. For a sequence to be retained, at least a six-nucleotide match to both a V gene segment and a J gene segment was required. A rearrangement was called productive if the CDR3 had no stop codons and remained in frame with V and J, and every other rearrangement was called non-productive. CDR3 was defined by IMGT convention, running from the second conserved V-encoded cysteine to the conserved J-encoded phenylalanine. The earlier analysis of about 610 of the donors excluded sequences that lacked an unambiguous match to a single V gene segment. An earlier analysis of around 600 of the donors classified V segments as functional when productive rearrangements were above 56.7% and as segregating when the standard deviation between donors was above 5%. A statistical classification framework was built for diagnosing cytomegalovirus status from the catalog of TCR beta chain sequences. A later analysis assigned V and J genes by comparing TCR nucleotide sequences with IMGT/GENE-DB human TR gene sequences. A later analysis assigned CDR3 sequences and most-parsimonious VDJ recombination scenarios with the TCRdist pipeline. In a later analysis, each TCR beta chain was defined by its CDR3 amino acid sequence together with its V-gene family, and reads lacking a unique V-gene family were excluded. To address suspected cross-contamination and a sequencing artifact, a later analysis removed a few hundred highly shared, low-generation-probability nucleotide sequences. In a later analysis, a clonal expansion index for each public chain was calculated from normalized within-repertoire ranks of inferred template counts. Generation probabilities in a later analysis came from a VDJ recombination model fitted to out-of-frame rearrangements, and those results were checked against IGoR. In a later analysis, hypergeometric tests were used to score TCR-TCR, TCR-HLA and TCR-CMV co-occurrence, with a repertoire-size bias correction applied to TCR pairs. A later analysis estimated false discovery rates by permuting HLA or CMV assignments 20 times. A later analysis grouped co-occurring TCRs with DBSCAN, adding TCRdist sequence similarity when clustering within HLA-allele-positive subsets. Repertoires with fewer than 30,000 or more than 120,000 public chains, plus five repertoires with anomalous nucleotide sharing, were excluded from co-occurrence clustering. As stored in TCRdb, this immuneACCESS dataset retains in-frame rearrangements with V and J assigned. A fraction of the clones does not appear; measured against another copy, unresolved V genes explain less than half of the discrepancy, and the remainder lacks a known reason. V, J and clone size are taken as reported in that table, and D and trimming were inferred from the DNA itself. This sample is represented by fewer than 250,000 clones; approximately 80% of them were singletons. The top ten hold approximately 2.8% of the sample.

The cohort comprised fewer than 700 healthy bone marrow donors. All cohort members were sampled while nominally healthy, although unrecorded immune exposures were likely present. The donor tested CMV seronegative, placing the donor among the 350 or so seronegative members of the cohort. Every donor gave a peripheral blood sample, and the peripheral blood mononuclear cells from that sample were used for TCR beta sequencing. Genomic DNA extraction from the blood cell samples was performed with the Qiagen DNeasy Blood Extraction Kit. What was sequenced was PBMCs. The source is a man aged 30-40 years in good health and CMV-seronegative.

The sequence in DNA is TGTGCCAGCAGCCCCCCGACAGGGGGCCTAGCGGGGGGGAATGAGCAGTTCTTC. This sequence encodes CASSPPTGGLAGGNEQFF. The rearrangement combines TRBV28 with TRBJ2-1, with 12 bases in between that match TRBD2. CDR1 and CDR2, per the germline V gene, are MDHEN and SYDVKM. The CDR3 has 18 amino acids, counting the end cysteine and phenylalanine. Only CDR3 DNA is held: 54 bases, read in frame from base 1. V is pruned by 6 bases and J by 7 bases, leaving 16 bases of the junction without a gene match.